These T cell receptor beta chains were read from a single sample in a study of identical twins. TCRdb itself ran the 5' RACE reads through MiXCR, one entry per CDR3 protein. The table has 1.5 million to 2 million distinct CDR3 sequences, about 30% seen once. Source material: cord blood. Source of these receptors: a newborn girl in good health. The CDR3 runs from the conserved cysteine through the conserved F or W. The order of the fields is clone size, J gene, D gene, V gene, CDR3 length, CDR3 protein, CDR3 DNA. The D gene is left open where the match is weak. Only part of the rows carry a size: once, few, many, or a class if the clone is expanded.

clone_size: many; j_call: TRBJ2-5; d_call: TRBD2; v_call: TRBV5-1; cdr3_length: 14; cdr3_aa: CASSLGLAKETQYF; cdr3_nt: TGTGCCAGCAGCCTTGGACTAGCGAAAGAGACCCAGTACTTC
clone_size: many; j_call: TRBJ2-7; d_call: .; v_call: TRBV29-1; cdr3_length: 10; cdr3_aa: CSVKDSEQYF; cdr3_nt: TGCAGCGTTAAGGACAGCGAGCAGTACTTC
clone_size: .; j_call: TRBJ2-7; d_call: .; v_call: TRBV3-1; cdr3_length: 15; cdr3_aa: CASSREALSSYEQYF; cdr3_nt: TGTGCCAGCAGCCGAGAAGCCCTAAGCTCCTACGAGCAGTACTTC
clone_size: .; j_call: TRBJ1-1; d_call: .; v_call: TRBV11-2; cdr3_length: 15; cdr3_aa: CASSLVMGANTEAFF; cdr3_nt: TGTGCCAGCAGCTTGGTAATGGGGGCGAACACTGAAGCTTTCTTT
clone_size: .; j_call: TRBJ2-1; d_call: .; v_call: TRBV10-2; cdr3_length: 14; cdr3_aa: CASTGQKQYNEQFF; cdr3_nt: TGCGCCAGCACGGGACAAAAGCAATACAATGAGCAGTTCTTC
clone_size: .; j_call: TRBJ1-2; d_call: .; v_call: TRBV4-1; cdr3_length: 18; cdr3_aa: CASSQDRVRLRANYGCTF; cdr3_nt: TGCGCCAGCAGCCAAGATCGCGTTAGGCTTCGGGCTAACTATGGCTGCACCTTC
clone_size: many; j_call: TRBJ2-3; d_call: TRBD2; v_call: TRBV20-1; cdr3_length: 15; cdr3_aa: CSARSLLASTDTQYF; cdr3_nt: TGCAGTGCTAGGTCCCTACTAGCGTCCACAGATACGCAGTATTTT
clone_size: few; j_call: TRBJ2-1; d_call: .; v_call: TRBV29-1; cdr3_length: 15; cdr3_aa: CSVEVRRGPYNEQFF; cdr3_nt: TGCAGCGTTGAAGTGCGCAGGGGCCCCTACAATGAGCAGTTCTTC
clone_size: few; j_call: TRBJ2-5; d_call: TRBD2; v_call: TRBV7-2; cdr3_length: 16; cdr3_aa: CASSLVASGSRYEQYF; cdr3_nt: TGTGCCAGCAGCTTAGTGGCTAGCGGGAGCAGGTATGAGCAGTACTTC
clone_size: many; j_call: TRBJ2-1; d_call: TRBD2; v_call: TRBV6-1; cdr3_length: 14; cdr3_aa: CASRGTSGNNEQFF; cdr3_nt: TGTGCCAGCCGCGGGACTAGCGGGAACAATGAGCAGTTCTTC
clone_size: .; j_call: TRBJ2-5; d_call: .; v_call: TRBV20-1; cdr3_length: 13; cdr3_aa: CSARDTRGETQYF; cdr3_nt: TGCAGTGCTAGAGATACTAGGGGAGAGACCCAGTACTTC
clone_size: .; j_call: TRBJ1-2; d_call: .; v_call: TRBV7-2; cdr3_length: 14; cdr3_aa: CASSAPGVGSSYTF; cdr3_nt: TGTGCCAGCAGCGCCCCGGGGGTAGGGAGTAGCTACACCTTC
clone_size: .; j_call: TRBJ2-5; d_call: TRBD1; v_call: TRBV20-1; cdr3_length: 13; cdr3_aa: CSGHRDRGETQYF; cdr3_nt: TGCAGTGGGCATCGGGACAGGGGGGAGACCCAGTACTTC
clone_size: many; j_call: TRBJ2-7; d_call: TRBD2; v_call: TRBV29-1; cdr3_length: 15; cdr3_aa: CSAAQGLAGWDEQYF; cdr3_nt: TGCAGCGCAGCCCAGGGGCTAGCGGGATGGGACGAGCAGTACTTC
clone_size: .; j_call: TRBJ1-1; d_call: .; v_call: TRBV6-5; cdr3_length: 14; cdr3_aa: CASSYSAGNTEAFF; cdr3_nt: TGTGCCAGCAGTTACTCAGCCGGGAACACTGAAGCTTTCTTT
clone_size: .; j_call: TRBJ2-7; d_call: .; v_call: TRBV7-2; cdr3_length: 14; cdr3_aa: CASSSIRYSCEQYF; cdr3_nt: TGTGCCAGCAGCTCTATCAGGTACTCCTGCGAGCAGTACTTC
clone_size: .; j_call: TRBJ2-1; d_call: .; v_call: TRBV24-1; cdr3_length: 17; cdr3_aa: CATIPCDSSISYNEQFF; cdr3_nt: TGTGCCACCATTCCTTGTGATAGTTCCATTTCGTACAATGAGCAGTTCTTC
clone_size: .; j_call: TRBJ2-3; d_call: TRBD2; v_call: TRBV5-1; cdr3_length: 15; cdr3_aa: CASSLASGGSDTQYF; cdr3_nt: TGCGCCAGCAGCTTGGCTAGCGGGGGGTCAGATACGCAGTATTTT
clone_size: few; j_call: TRBJ2-3; d_call: TRBD1; v_call: TRBV18; cdr3_length: 12; cdr3_aa: CASSQTGQTQYF; cdr3_nt: TGTGCCAGCTCACAGACAGGGCAGACGCAGTATTTT
clone_size: .; j_call: TRBJ2-5; d_call: TRBD1; v_call: TRBV5-6; cdr3_length: 15; cdr3_aa: CASSLRTGGVGTQYF; cdr3_nt: TGTGCCAGCAGCTTGCGGACAGGGGGGGTCGGCACTCAGTACTTC
clone_size: many; j_call: TRBJ1-2; d_call: TRBD1; v_call: TRBV12-3/TRBV12-4; cdr3_length: 14; cdr3_aa: CASSSRGLNYGYTF; cdr3_nt: TGTGCCAGCAGTTCCAGGGGGCTTAACTATGGCTACACCTTC
clone_size: few; j_call: TRBJ2-1; d_call: TRBD2; v_call: TRBV29-1; cdr3_length: 15; cdr3_aa: CSVEGREGSYNEQFF; cdr3_nt: TGCAGCGTTGAGGGTCGGGAGGGGTCCTACAATGAGCAGTTCTTC
clone_size: .; j_call: TRBJ1-4; d_call: .; v_call: TRBV18; cdr3_length: 14; cdr3_aa: CASSPQGSREKLFF; cdr3_nt: TGTGCCAGCTCACCACAGGGGTCGCGAGAAAAACTGTTTTTT
clone_size: .; j_call: TRBJ2-4; d_call: .; v_call: TRBV15; cdr3_length: 12; cdr3_aa: CATSRYSDEQYF; cdr3_nt: TGTGCCACCAGCAGATACTCAGATGAGCAGTACTTC
clone_size: few; j_call: TRBJ1-2; d_call: TRBD1; v_call: TRBV20-1; cdr3_length: 14; cdr3_aa: CSAGTTGVNYGYTF; cdr3_nt: TGCAGTGCCGGCACGACAGGGGTAAACTATGGCTACACCTTC